This entry features one T cell receptor beta chain sequence. Its antigen is not known. This sample is drawn from a study of blood T cells in healthy people across ages. General observations from the study: With age, beta diversity per million T cells declined roughly linearly, significantly by 30 to 40. Not knowing donor CMV status may have confounded expanded clonotype changes. It was not possible, with unsorted PBMCs, to conclusively compare naive and antigen-experienced cells. Naive T cell percentage showed a strong correlation with the diversity of TCR beta.

The germline gives CDR1 LGHNA, CDR2 YNFKEQ. Trimming took 2 bases from V and 0 from J, leaving 11 bases between them. CDR3 size: 16 residues. Next came a second PCR, run for roughly 6 to 11 cycles, which used a sample-barcoded 5' primer along with a J-beta primer mix. A single record per CDR3 protein comes from TCRdb applying MiXCR to the 5' RACE reads. The top ten clones hold 6.5% to 8.5% of a sample with over 1,200,000 distinct CDR3 sequences, roughly 64% of them seen once. This chain joins TRBV4-2 and TRBJ1-5; the D is unclear. The source is a man younger than 35 in good health. Input material: blood. The CDR3 bases are TGTGCCAGCAGCCAATATACAGTTAGTAGCAATCAGCCCCAGCATTTT. This translates into CASSQYTVSSNQPQHF.